These 10 T cell receptor beta chains were all obtained from the same sample, sequenced in a study of blood T cell repertoires in COVID-19. The data were produced by immunoSEQ multiplex PCR, yet TCRdb's version contains in-frame clones alone and is incomplete. The sample yields about 200,000 clones, almost 90% seen once. The sample taken for sequencing was peripheral blood. Receptors were obtained from a man younger than 35 with active or convalescent COVID-19.

This chain connects TRBV7-9 to TRBJ2-2; D gene uncertain. The CDR3 extends over 12 amino acids. In germline, CDR1 is SEHNR, CDR2 FQNEAQ (reference sequence). V gave up 3 bases and J gave up 8 bases, with 7 bases separating them. CDR3 sequence reads: CASSLGEGELFF. DNA of the CDR3: TGTGCCAGCAGCTTGGGCGAGGGGGAGCTGTTTTTT.

V gene TRBV19 combines with J gene TRBJ1-1; the D gene is possibly TRBD1 (6 bases). V was pared by 10 bases and J by 0 bases, with 12 bases between. The germline V gene has CDR1 LNHDA and CDR2 SQIVND (reference sequence). This CDR3 region has 13 residues. DNA for the CDR3: TGTGCCACCAGGACAGTCCTGAACACTGAAGCTTTCTTT. This translates into CATRTVLNTEAFF.

The chain recombines TRBV6-5 with TRBJ1-2; a weak D match, TRBD1 (6 bases). CDR3 length: 16 residues. In germline, CDR1 is MNHEY, CDR2 SVGAGI. V shed 0 bases and J shed 8 bases, with 19 bases lying between them. The CDR3 sequence: CASSYSTQGGGLGYTF. As DNA, the CDR3 is TGTGCCAGCAGTTACTCGACACAGGGTGGCGGGTTGGGCTACACCTTC.

The rearrangement joins TRBV7-8 to TRBJ2-1; a possible D gene is TRBD1 (6 bases). Germline CDR1 is SGHVS and CDR2 is FQNEAQ. V was pared by 0 bases and J by 11 bases, with 23 bases between. The CDR3 runs 17 residues. The DNA for the CDR3 is TGTGCCAGCAGCTTAGCGAGAGACCCCACCCGGGACAACCAGCAGTTCTTC. Translated: CASSLARDPTRDNQQFF.

The gene calls are TRBV18 and TRBJ2-1; 7 nucleotides match TRBD1. With 2 bases clipped from V and 5 bases from J, the junction kept 6 bases outside the gene matches. The CDR3 covers 15 residues. The germline V gene encodes CDR1 KGHSH and CDR2 LQKENI. The CDR3 DNA follows: TGTGCCAGCTCACCAGGACAGGCCGCCGACAATGAGCAGTTCTTC. Encoded protein: CASSPGQAADNEQFF.

V and J are TRBV30 and TRBJ2-1, with TRBD2 matching 7 bases. This CDR3 region has 15 residues. Germline values: CDR1 GTSNPN, CDR2 SVGIG (reference sequence). The J segment lost 12 bases and the V segment lost 2 bases, leaving 16 bases of the junction unmatched. CDR3 amino acids: CAWSRIAGAISGQFF. In nucleotides, the CDR3 is TGTGCCTGGAGTCGAATAGCGGGTGCTATTAGTGGGCAGTTCTTC.

This clone was observed a handful of times. The V call is TRBV6-6, the J call TRBJ1-1, with D unresolved. Germline CDR1 reads MNHNY; CDR2 reads SVGAGI (reference sequence). V lost 0 bases and J 7 bases, leaving 9 bases between the germline ends. The CDR3 covers 13 residues. This CDR3 reads CASSYSPGVEAFF. The CDR3 DNA reads TGTGCCAGCAGTTACTCCCCAGGCGTTGAAGCTTTCTTT.

The V and J genes are TRBV19 and TRBJ2-1; 14 nucleotides agree with TRBD2. Per the germline V gene, CDR1 is LNHDA and CDR2 is SQIVND (reference sequence). The CDR3 consists of 21 residues. The V gene end was trimmed by 6 bases and the J gene end by 1 base; junction bases not matched to a gene: 17. The CDR3 DNA follows: TGTGCCAGTAGCCTTCCCCTCGGGACTAGCGGGAGCCTTACATCCTACAATGAGCAGTTCTTC. Its translation: CASSLPLGTSGSLTSYNEQFF.

The chain links TRBV7-8 to TRBJ2-6; possibly TRBD1 for D (5 bases). This CDR3 is built from 15 residues. Between the trimmed V and J ends, which lost 4 bases and 1 base, there was a span of 8 bases. The V gene's germline CDR1 is SGHVS and CDR2 FQNEAQ. For the CDR3, the DNA is TGTGCCAGCAGCTCGACAGCTTCTGGGGCCAACGTCCTGACTTTC. It is translated as CASSSTASGANVLTF.

J is TRBJ1-5 and V is TRBV4-3, with D uncertain. V was trimmed by 0 bases and J by 3 bases, leaving 9 bases between them. Per the germline V gene, CDR1 is LGHNA and CDR2 is YSLEER. This CDR3 has 15 amino acids. The CDR3 protein is CASSQDGGNNQPQHF. Written as DNA, the CDR3 is TGCGCCAGCAGCCAAGACGGCGGGAACAATCAGCCCCAGCATTTT.